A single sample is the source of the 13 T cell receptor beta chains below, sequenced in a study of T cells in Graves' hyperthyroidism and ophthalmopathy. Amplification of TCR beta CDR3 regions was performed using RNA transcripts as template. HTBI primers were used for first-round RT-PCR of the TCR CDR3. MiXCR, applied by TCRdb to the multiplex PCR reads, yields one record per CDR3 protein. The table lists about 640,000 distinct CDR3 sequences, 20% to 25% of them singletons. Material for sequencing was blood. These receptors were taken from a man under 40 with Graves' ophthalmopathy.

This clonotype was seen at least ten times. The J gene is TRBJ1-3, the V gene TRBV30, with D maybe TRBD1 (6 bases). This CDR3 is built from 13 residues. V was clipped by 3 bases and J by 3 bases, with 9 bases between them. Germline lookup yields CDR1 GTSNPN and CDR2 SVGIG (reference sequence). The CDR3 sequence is CAWRPDSGNTIYF. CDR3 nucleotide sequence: TGTGCCTGGAGACCGGACAGTGGAAACACCATATATTTT.

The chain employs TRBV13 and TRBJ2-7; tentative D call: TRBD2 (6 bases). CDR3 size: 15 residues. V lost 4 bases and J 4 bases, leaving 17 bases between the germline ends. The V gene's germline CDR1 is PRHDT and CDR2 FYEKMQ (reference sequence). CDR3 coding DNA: TGTGCCAGCAGCTCCGAACATATGGGACTTTACGAGCAGTACTTC. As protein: CASSSEHMGLYEQYF.

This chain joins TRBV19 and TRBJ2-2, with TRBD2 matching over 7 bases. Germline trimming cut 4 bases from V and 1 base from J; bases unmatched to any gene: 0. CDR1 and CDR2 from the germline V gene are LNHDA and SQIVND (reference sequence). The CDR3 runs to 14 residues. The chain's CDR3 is CASSSGGNTGELFF. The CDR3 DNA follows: TGTGCCAGTAGTAGCGGGGGGAACACCGGGGAGCTGTTTTTT.

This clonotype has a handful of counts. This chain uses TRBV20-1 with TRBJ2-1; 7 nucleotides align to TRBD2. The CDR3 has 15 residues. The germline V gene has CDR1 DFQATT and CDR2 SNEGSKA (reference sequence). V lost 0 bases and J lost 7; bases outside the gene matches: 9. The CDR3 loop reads CSARDRRGSGNEQFF. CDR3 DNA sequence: TGCAGTGCTAGAGATCGGCGCGGGAGCGGTAATGAGCAGTTCTTC.

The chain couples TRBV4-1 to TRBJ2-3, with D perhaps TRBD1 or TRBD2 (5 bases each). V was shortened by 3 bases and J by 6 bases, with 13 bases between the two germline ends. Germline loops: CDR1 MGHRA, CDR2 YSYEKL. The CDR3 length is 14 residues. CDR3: CASSQTMGPDTQYF. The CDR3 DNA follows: TGCGCCAGCAGCCAGACGATGGGACCCGATACGCAGTATTTT.

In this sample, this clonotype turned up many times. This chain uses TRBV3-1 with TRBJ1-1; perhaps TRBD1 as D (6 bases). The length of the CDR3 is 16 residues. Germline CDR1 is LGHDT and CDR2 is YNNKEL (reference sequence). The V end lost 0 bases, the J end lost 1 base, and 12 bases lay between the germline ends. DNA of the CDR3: TGTGCCAGCAGCCAAGACTCTACAGGGTCGAACACTGAAGCTTTCTTT. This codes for CASSQDSTGSNTEAFF.

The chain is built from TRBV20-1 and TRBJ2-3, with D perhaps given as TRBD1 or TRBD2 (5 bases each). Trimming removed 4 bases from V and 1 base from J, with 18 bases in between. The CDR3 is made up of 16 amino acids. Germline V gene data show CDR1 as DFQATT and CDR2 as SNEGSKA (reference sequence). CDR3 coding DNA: TGCAGTGCTAATAGGCCAGGGAAGGGAGGCACAGATACGCAGTATTTT. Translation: CSANRPGKGGTDTQYF.

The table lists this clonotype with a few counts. The CDR3 nucleotides read TGTGCCAGCGACAGGGGGTACAATGAGCAGTTCTTC. Protein product: CASDRGYNEQFF. The chain has TRBV12-3 or TRBV12-4 and TRBJ2-1, with 9 nucleotides matching TRBD1. Trimming removed 8 bases from V and 4 bases from J; junction bases left unmatched: 0. The CDR3 runs 12 residues.

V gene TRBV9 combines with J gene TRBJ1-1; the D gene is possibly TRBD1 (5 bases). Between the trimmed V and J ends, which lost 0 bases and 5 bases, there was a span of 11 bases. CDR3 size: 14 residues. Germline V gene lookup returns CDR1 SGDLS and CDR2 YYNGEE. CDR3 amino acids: CASSVAGPGTEAFF. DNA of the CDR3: TGTGCCAGCAGCGTAGCAGGGCCGGGAACTGAAGCTTTCTTT.

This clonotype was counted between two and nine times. The CDR3 sequence: CSGTGTFSSSYNEQFF. The CDR3 region has the DNA TGCAGTGGAACCGGGACTTTCAGCAGCTCCTACAATGAGCAGTTCTTC. The rearrangement uses TRBV20-1 and TRBJ2-1, with a weak D call TRBD2 (6 bases). Trimming removed 7 bases at V and 0 bases at J, with 19 bases between. The CDR3 runs to 16 residues. The germline V gene encodes CDR1 DFQATT and CDR2 SNEGSKA (reference sequence).

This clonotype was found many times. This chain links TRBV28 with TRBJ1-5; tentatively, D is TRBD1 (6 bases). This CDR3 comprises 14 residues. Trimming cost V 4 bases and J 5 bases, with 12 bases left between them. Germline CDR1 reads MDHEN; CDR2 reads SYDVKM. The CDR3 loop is CASSSPGQDQPQHF. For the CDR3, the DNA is TGTGCCAGCAGTTCTCCGGGACAAGATCAGCCCCAGCATTTT.

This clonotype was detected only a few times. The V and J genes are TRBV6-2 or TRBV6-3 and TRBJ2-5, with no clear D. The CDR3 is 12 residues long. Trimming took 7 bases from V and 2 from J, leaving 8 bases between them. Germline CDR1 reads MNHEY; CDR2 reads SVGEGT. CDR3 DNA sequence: TGTGCCAGCACCCTAGGGCAAGAGACCCAGTACTTC. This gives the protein CASTLGQETQYF.

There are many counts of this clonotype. The CDR3 DNA sequence: TGCGCCAGCAGGCCCGGGACTAGCTTTAGGAACGAGCAGTACTTC. As protein: CASRPGTSFRNEQYF. The rearrangement joins TRBV5-1 to TRBJ2-7; 9 nucleotides match TRBD2. Germline V gene lookup returns CDR1 SGHRS and CDR2 YFSETQ. The CDR3 is 15 residues long. J was trimmed by 5 bases and V by 5 bases; bases with no gene match: 11.